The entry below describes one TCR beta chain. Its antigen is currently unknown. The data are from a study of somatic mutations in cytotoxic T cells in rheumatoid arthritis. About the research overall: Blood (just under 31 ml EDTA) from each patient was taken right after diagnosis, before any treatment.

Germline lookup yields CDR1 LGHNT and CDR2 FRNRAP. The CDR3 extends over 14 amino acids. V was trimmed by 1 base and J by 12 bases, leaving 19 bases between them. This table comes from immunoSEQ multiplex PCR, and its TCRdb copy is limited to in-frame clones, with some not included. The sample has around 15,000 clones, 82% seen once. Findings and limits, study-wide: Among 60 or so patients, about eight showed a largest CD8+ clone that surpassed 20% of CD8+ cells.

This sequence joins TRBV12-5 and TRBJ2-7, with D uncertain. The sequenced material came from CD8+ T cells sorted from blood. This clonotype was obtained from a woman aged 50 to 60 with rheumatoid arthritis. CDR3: CASGLADPWAPGYF. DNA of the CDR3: TGTGCTAGTGGTTTGGCGGACCCCTGGGCCCCCGGGTACTTC.